The entry below describes one T cell receptor beta chain. Antigen unknown. The data are from a study of PD-L1 blockade in urothelial cancer. Whole-study findings and limits: Sub-median blood TCR clonality before treatment predicted longer survival. Tumor-associated blood clones were expanded more by durable-benefit patients at 3 weeks.

Time point noted: peripheral blood 6 weeks after treatment start. Some clones are missing from TCRdb's copy, which holds only in-frame ones; the method was immunoSEQ multiplex PCR. The sample records around 66,000 clones, roughly 90% being singletons. Per the germline V gene, CDR1 is MGHDK and CDR2 is SYGVNS. The CDR3 is 15 residues long. Unmatched junction bases numbered 6, after V lost 3 bases and J lost 5 bases. The sample consisted of PBMCs, taken around atezolizumab (anti-PD-L1) treatment. The origin of this receptor is a man aged 55 to 70 with urothelial cancer. The chain employs TRBV25-1 and TRBJ2-7; TRBD1 matches 11 bases. CDR3 loop: CASSDPPGQGDEQYF. The CDR3 nucleotides read TGTGCCAGCAGTGACCCCCCGGGACAGGGGGACGAGCAGTACTTC.